The T cell receptor (beta chain) under discussion was sequenced for a study of CD8 T cells in Susac syndrome. CDR1 and CDR2 from the germline V gene are DFQATT and SNEGSKA (reference sequence). The CDR3 consists of 15 residues. V lost 1 base to trimming and J lost 8 bases; unmatched junction nucleotides: 9. Random hexamers were used to reverse transcribe about 0.5 to 1 ug of RNA. Coverage of TCR beta CDR3 amplification by immunoSEQ multiplex PCR extended to 54 Vbeta and 13 Jbeta. TCRdb redid the calling of the immunoSEQ multiplex PCR reads with MiXCR, one entry per CDR3 protein. The sample includes some 160,000 distinct CDR3 sequences, around 95% of them seen just once.

Sequenced sample: CD8+ T cells from PBMCs. This sequence was found in a human donor with multiple sclerosis. V is TRBV20-1 and J is TRBJ2-1; 9 bases map to TRBD1. CDR3 nucleotide sequence: TGCAGTGCTAGAGTATTTGGACAGGGGAATTATGAGCAGTTCTTC. Translating it yields CSARVFGQGNYEQFF.